These 2 T cell receptor beta chains came from one sample sequenced in a study of T-cell memory formation after mild COVID-19. TCRdb ran MiXCR on the 5' RACE reads and lists one entry per CDR3 protein. The table lists approximately 500,000 distinct CDR3 sequences, about 23% of them singletons. The sequencing sample was made of PBMCs or a T cell subset sorted from them (not recorded which). These receptors originate from an adult woman who had mild COVID-19 (a few samples of this study predate the infection). Cell type and time point are not known.

This clonotype appeared a few times. The J gene is TRBJ1-4, the V gene TRBV5-1; D perhaps matches TRBD1 (5 bases). Germline values: CDR1 SGHRS, CDR2 YFSETQ. V lost 0 bases and J 8 bases, leaving 11 bases between the germline ends. This CDR3 is built from 14 residues. For the CDR3, the DNA is TGCGCCAGCAGCTTGGGACAGATTAGCGAAAAACTGTTTTTT. This encodes CASSLGQISEKLFF.

This chain connects TRBV6-6 to TRBJ2-7; 7 nucleotides line up with TRBD1. CDR1 MNHNY and CDR2 SVGAGI come from the germline V gene (reference sequence). The CDR3 contains 18 residues. With 0 bases clipped from V and 2 bases from J, the junction kept 13 bases outside the gene matches. The CDR3 DNA sequence: TGTGCCAGCAGTTACTCGGGGCAGGGGGTCGGGAACCCCTACGAGCAGTACTTC. Its translation is CASSYSGQGVGNPYEQYF.